This T cell receptor (beta chain) came from a study of blood T cell repertoires in COVID-19. Study in general: T cells, B-cell-depleted T cells, or PBMCs provided the cDNA or gDNA that served as material.

After removal of 0 bases from V and 5 bases from J, the junction contained 7 bases not matched to a gene. CDR1 is SGHRS, CDR2 YFSETQ, per germline. The CDR3 is 15 amino acids. The repertoire was sequenced with immunoSEQ multiplex PCR; TCRdb's copy has only in-frame clones and lacks some. Among 150,000 to 200,000 clones, around 84% were seen once, and the ten largest hold about 0.6%. This chain uses TRBV5-1 with TRBJ1-1; 7 bases fit TRBD1. The sequence derives from a man between 60 and 75 years old with COVID-19, enrolled during active disease. The sample comprised peripheral blood. CDR3 loop: CASSLGVGGLTEAFF. In DNA, the CDR3 is TGCGCCAGCAGCTTGGGGGTAGGGGGCTTGACTGAAGCTTTCTTT.